This TCR beta chain was identified in a study of OX40 agonist ivuxolimab in advanced cancers. In the study overall: Ivuxolimab, which targeted the costimulatory receptor OX40 (CD134), was an agonistic, fully human IgG2 monoclonal antibody. Patients were allowed to have had prior anti-PD-1, anti-PD-L1 or anti-CTLA-4 therapy, and around 41% of the dose-escalation patients had previously received checkpoint inhibitors. Intravenous ivuxolimab was administered to patients every 2 weeks at six dose levels: 0.01, 0.1, 0.3, 1.5, 3 and 10 mg/kg. Of the roughly 54 dose-escalation patients, hepatocellular carcinoma was present in some 19, melanoma in approximately 15, renal cell carcinoma in 9 and head and neck cancer in 9. The paper describes the monotherapy dose-escalation part (N of about 52 patients) of the phase I trial of ivuxolimab. Partial responses occurred in three dose-escalation patients: two with cutaneous melanoma and one with hepatocellular carcinoma. In the dose-escalation cohort, 70% to 90% of patients were male, and the mean age was 60 years with a range of about 20 to 80. The purpose of peripheral TCRbeta sequencing was to test whether ivuxolimab changed TCR sequence diversity and led to clonal T-cell expansion. Summary of the overall study and its limitations: The antigen specificity of the peripheral T cells that underwent clonal expansion was not determined. After ivuxolimab, expanded clones were on average more numerous among CD8+ T cells than among CD4+ T cells. At doses of 0.1 to 3.0 mg/kg, clonal expansion of both CD4+ and CD8+ blood T cells was observed from baseline to week 6. Partial responders in the 0.1-3.0 mg/kg groups had among the lowest normalized peripheral clonal expansion, especially among CD8+ T cells. Low levels of normalized T-cell clonal expansion were also seen in some nonresponding patients.

The trial excluded patients who had a history of autoimmune disease or who were on systemic immunosuppression. Peripheral blood for TCR sequencing was collected from all dose cohorts at baseline, on cycle 4 day 1, and on cycle 7 day 1. Samples were obtained from an open-label, multicenter, first-in-human phase I dose-escalation trial of ivuxolimab. The trial enrolled adults with locally advanced or metastatic head and neck squamous cell, hepatocellular, melanoma or renal cell carcinoma. Before TCR sequencing, CD4+ T cells and CD8+ T cells from peripheral blood were sorted into separate populations. The CDR3 goes from the cysteine to the phenylalanine over 15 residues. The entry retains the CDR3 DNA only, 45 bases that are in frame from base 1. Sequences ENHRY (CDR1) and SYGVKD (CDR2) are obtained from the germline V gene. Compared with germline, V lacks 3 bases and J lacks 1 base; bases without a gene match: 2.

This clone came up once. The antigen this receptor binds is unknown. Qualities for individual bases were not recorded, and no much larger clone is one base off. Genomic DNA was extracted from sorted cells for sequencing of the TCRbeta CDR3 region. The immunoSEQ Assay was used to sequence the TCRbeta CDR3 regions. Held by TCRdb, this immuneACCESS table contains in-frame sequences only and omits some clones. Under half of the omission traces to an unresolved V gene where checked; the cause of the rest is unknown. This sample holds tens of thousands of clones; around four fifths were observed only once. The top ten clonotypes cover about 30% of the sample.

This specimen was CD4+ or CD8+ T cells sorted from blood, taken in a trial of the OX40 agonist ivuxolimab. The receptor's source is an adult with an advanced solid tumor such as melanoma, head and neck, liver or kidney cancer. Recombination linked TRBV10-3 to TRBJ2-3, and 9 junction bases match TRBD2. The CDR3 is CAISDLAGGTDTQYF. The bases read TGTGCCATCAGTGATTTAGCGGGGGGCACAGATACGCAGTATTTT.